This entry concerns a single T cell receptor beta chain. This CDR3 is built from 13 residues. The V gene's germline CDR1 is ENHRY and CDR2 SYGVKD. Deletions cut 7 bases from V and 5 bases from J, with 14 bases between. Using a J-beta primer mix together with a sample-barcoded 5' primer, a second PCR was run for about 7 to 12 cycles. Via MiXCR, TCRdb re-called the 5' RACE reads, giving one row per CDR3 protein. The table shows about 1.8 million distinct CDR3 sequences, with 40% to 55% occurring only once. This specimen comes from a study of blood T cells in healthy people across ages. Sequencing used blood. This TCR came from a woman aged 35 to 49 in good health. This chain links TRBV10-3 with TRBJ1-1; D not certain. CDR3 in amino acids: CAITRAGGTEAFF. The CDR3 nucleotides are TGTGCCATCACCCGAGCAGGAGGGACTGAAGCTTTCTTT.